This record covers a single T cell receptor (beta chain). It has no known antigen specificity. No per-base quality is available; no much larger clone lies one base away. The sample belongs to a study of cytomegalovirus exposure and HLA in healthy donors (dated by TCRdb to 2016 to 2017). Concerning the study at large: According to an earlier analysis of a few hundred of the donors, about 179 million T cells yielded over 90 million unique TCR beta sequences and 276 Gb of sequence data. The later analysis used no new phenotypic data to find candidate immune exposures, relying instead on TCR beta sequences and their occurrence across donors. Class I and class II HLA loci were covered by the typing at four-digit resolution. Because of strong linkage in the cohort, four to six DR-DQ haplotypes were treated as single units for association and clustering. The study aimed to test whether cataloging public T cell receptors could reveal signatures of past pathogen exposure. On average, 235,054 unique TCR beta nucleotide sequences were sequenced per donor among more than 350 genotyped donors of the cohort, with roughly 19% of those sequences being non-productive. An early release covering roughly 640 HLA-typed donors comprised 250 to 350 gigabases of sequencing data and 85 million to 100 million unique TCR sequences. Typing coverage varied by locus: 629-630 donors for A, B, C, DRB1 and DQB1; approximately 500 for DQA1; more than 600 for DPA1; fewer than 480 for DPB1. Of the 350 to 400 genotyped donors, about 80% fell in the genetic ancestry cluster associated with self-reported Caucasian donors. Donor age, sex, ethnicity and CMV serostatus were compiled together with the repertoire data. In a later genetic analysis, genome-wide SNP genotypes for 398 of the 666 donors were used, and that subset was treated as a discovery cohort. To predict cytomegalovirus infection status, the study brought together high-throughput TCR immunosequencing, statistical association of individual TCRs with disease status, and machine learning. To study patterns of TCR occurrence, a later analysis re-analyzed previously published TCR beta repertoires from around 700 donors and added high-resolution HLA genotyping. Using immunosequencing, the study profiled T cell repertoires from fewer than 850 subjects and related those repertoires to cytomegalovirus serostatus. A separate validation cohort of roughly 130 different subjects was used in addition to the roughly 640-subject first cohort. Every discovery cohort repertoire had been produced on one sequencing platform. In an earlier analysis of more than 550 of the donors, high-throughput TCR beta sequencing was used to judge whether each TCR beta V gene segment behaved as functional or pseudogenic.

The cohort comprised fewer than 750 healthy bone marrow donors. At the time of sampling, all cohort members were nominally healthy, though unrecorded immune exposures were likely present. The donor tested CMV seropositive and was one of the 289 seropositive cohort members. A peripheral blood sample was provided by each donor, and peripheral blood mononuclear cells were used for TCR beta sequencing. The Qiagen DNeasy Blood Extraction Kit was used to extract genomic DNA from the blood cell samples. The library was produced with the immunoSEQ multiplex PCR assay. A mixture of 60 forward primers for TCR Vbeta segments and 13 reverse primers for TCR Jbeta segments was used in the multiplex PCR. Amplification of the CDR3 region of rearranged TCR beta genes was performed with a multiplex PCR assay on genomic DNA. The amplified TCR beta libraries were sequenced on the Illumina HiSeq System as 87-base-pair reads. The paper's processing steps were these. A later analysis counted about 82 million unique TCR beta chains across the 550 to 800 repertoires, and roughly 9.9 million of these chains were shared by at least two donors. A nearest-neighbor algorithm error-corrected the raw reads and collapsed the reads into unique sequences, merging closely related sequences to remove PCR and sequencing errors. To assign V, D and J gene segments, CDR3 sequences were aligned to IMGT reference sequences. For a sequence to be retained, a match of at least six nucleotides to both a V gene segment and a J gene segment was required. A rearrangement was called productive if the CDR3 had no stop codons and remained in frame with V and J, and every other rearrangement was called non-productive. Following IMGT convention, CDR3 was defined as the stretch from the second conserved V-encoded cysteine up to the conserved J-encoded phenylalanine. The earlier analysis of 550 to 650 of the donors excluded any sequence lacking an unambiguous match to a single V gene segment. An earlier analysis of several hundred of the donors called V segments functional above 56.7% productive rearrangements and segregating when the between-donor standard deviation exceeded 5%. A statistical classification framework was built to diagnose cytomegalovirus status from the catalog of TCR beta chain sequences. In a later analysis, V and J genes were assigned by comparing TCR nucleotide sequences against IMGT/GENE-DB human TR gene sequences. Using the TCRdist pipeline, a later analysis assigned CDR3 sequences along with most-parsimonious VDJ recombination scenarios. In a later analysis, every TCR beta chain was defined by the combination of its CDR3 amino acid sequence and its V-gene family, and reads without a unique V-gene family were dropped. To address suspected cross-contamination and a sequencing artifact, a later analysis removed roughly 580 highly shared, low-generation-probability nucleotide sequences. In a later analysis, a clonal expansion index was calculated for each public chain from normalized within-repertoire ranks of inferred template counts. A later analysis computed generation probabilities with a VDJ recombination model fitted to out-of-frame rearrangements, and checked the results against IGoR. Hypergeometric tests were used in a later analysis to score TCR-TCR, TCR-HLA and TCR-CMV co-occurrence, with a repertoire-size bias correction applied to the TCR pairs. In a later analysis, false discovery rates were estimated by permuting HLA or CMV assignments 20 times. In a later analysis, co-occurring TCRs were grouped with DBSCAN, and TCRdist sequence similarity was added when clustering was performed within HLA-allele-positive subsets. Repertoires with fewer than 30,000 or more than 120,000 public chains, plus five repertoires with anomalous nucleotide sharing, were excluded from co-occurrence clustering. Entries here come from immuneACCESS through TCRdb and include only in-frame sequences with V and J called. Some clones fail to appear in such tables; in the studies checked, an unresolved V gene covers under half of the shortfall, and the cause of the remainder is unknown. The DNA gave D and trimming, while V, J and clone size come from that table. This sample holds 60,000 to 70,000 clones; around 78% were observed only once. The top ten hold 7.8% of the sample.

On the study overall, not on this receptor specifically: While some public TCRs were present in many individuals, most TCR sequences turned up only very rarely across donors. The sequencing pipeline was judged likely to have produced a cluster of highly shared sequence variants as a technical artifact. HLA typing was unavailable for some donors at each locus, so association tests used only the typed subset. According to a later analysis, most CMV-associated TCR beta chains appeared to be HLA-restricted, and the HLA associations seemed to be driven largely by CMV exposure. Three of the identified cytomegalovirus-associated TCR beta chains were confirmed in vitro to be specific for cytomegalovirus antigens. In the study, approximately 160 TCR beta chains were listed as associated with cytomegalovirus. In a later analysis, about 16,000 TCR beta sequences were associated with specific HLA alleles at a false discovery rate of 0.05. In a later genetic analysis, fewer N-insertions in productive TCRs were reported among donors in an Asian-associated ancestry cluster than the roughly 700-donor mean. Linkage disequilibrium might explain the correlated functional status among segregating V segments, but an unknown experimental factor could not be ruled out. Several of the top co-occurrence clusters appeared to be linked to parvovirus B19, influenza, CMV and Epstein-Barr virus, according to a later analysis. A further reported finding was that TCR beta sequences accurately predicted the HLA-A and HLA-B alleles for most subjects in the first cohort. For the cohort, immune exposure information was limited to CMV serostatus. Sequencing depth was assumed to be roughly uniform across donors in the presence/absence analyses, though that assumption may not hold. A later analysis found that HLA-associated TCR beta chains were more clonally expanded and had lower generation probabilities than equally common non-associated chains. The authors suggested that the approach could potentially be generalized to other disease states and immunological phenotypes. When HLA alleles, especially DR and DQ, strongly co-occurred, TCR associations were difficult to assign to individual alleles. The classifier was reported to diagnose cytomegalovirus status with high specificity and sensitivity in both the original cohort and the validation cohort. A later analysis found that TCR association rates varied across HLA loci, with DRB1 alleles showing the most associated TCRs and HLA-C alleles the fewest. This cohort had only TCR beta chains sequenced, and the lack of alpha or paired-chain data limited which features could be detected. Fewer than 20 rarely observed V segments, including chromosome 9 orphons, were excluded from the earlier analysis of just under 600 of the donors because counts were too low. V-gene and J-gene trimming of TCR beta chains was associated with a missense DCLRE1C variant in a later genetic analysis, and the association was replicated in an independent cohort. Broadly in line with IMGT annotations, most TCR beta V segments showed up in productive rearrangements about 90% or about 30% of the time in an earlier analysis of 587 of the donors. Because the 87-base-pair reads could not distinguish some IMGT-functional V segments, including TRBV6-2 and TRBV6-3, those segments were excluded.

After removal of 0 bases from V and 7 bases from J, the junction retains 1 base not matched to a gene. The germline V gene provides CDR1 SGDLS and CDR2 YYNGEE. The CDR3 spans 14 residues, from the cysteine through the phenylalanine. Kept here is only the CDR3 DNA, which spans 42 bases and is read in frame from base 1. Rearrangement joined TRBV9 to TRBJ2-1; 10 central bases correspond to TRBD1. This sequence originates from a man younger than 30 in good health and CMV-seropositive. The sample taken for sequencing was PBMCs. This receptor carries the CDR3 CASSVGTGGNEQFF. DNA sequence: TGTGCCAGCAGCGTAGGGACAGGGGGGAATGAGCAGTTCTTC.